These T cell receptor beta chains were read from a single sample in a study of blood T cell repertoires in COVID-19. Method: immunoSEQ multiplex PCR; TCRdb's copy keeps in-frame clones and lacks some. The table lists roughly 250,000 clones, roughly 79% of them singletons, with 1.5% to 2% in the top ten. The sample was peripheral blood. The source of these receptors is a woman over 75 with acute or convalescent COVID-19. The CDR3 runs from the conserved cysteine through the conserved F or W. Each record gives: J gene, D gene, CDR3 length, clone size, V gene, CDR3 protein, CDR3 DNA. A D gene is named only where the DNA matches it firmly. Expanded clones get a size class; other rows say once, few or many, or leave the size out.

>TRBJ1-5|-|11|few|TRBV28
CASSLGGPQHF
TGTGCCAGCAGTTTGGGGGGGCCCCAGCATTTT
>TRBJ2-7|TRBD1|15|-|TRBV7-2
CASSRGQGNSDEQYF
TGTGCCAGCAGTCGAGGACAGGGAAATTCCGACGAGCAGTACTTC
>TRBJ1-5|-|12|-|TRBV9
CAPHHSNQPQHF
TGTGCCCCACACCATAGCAATCAGCCCCAGCATTTT
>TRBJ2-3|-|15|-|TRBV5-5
CASSLVQASTDTQYF
TGTGCCAGCAGCTTGGTACAGGCTAGCACAGATACGCAGTATTTT
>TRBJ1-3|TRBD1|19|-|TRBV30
CAWSPLRDRGPNSGNTIYF
TGTGCCTGGAGTCCGCTCCGGGACAGGGGACCCAACTCTGGAAACACCATATATTTT
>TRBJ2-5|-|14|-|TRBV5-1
CASSLTAGQETQYF
TGCGCCAGCAGCTTGACAGCGGGTCAAGAGACCCAGTACTTC
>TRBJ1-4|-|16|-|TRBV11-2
CASSPASGRMGEKLFF
TGTGCCAGCAGCCCTGCGTCTGGGAGGATGGGAGAAAAACTGTTTTTT
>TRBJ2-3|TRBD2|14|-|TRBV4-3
CASSQDPSGDTQYF
TGCGCCAGCAGCCAAGATCCTAGCGGTGATACGCAGTATTTT
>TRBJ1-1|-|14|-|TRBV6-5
CASSYSNFNTEAFF
TGTGCCAGCAGTTACTCGAACTTTAACACTGAAGCTTTCTTT
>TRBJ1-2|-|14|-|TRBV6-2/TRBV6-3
CASSYLDTKHGYTF
TGTGCCAGCAGTTACTTAGACACCAAACATGGCTACACCTTC
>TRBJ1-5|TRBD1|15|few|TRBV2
CASRGPGTGGLPQHF
TGTGCCAGCAGGGGCCCCGGGACAGGGGGCCTGCCCCAGCATTTT
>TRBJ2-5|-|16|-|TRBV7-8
CASSLVGGKTQETQYF
TGTGCCAGCAGCTTAGTTGGGGGGAAGACTCAAGAGACCCAGTACTTC